The 5 T cell receptor beta chains below all came from one sample that was sequenced in a study of cytomegalovirus exposure and HLA in healthy donors. The PCR contained 60 Vbeta and 13 Jbeta primers. Using immunoSEQ multiplex PCR, the repertoire was profiled, and TCRdb retains in-frame clones only, with some absent. Its listing shows roughly 120,000 clones. The sequencing input was PBMCs. The source is a man younger than 35 in good health and CMV-seronegative.

CDR3 in amino acids: CASSPTSGSFNEQFF. The CDR3 DNA is TGTGCCAGCAGCCCAACTAGCGGGAGCTTCAATGAGCAGTTCTTC. The chain recombines TRBV6-4 with TRBJ2-1; 11 bases map to TRBD2. The trim removed 6 bases at V and 6 bases at J, leaving 7 bases unmatched. CDR1 is MRHNA and CDR2 is SNTAGT in the germline V gene. The CDR3 is 15 amino acids.

The DNA for the CDR3 is TGCGCCAGCAGCTTGGGCGGAGAAGAGACCCAGTACTTC. Protein product: CASSLGGEETQYF. This chain connects TRBV5-1 to TRBJ2-5; no reliable D call. V lost 0 bases to trimming and J lost 3 bases, with 6 bases between them. This CDR3 is 13 amino acids long. Germline V gene sequence: CDR1 SGHRS, CDR2 YFSETQ.

CDR3 in DNA: TGTGCCTGGGACAGGGGGAGGAATAATTCACCCCTCCACTTT. Residues: CAWDRGRNNSPLHF. The chain has TRBV30 and TRBJ1-6; the match to TRBD1 covers 9 bases. Germline V gene lookup returns CDR1 GTSNPN and CDR2 SVGIG (reference sequence). The length of the CDR3 is 14 residues. Trimming at V came to 5 bases and at J to 5 bases, leaving 4 bases not matched to a gene.

A note on this clone: Mismatch with germline at one junction end may stem from a read error. The rearrangement uses TRBV6-5 and TRBJ2-5, with TRBD2 as a possible D gene (5 bases). The CDR3 consists of 14 residues. In germline, CDR1 is MNHEY, CDR2 SVGAGI. CDR3 protein: CASSTRAGREAQYF. In DNA, the CDR3 is TGTGCCAGCAGTACTCGTGCTGGGAGAGAGGCCCAGTACTTC.

This chain links TRBV13 with TRBJ2-3; 7 nucleotides agree with TRBD1. The CDR3 length is 16 residues. Looked up from germline, CDR1 is PRHDT and CDR2 is FYEKMQ (reference sequence). The V and J ends lost 3 bases and 1 base, in that order; junction bases with no gene match: 7. Here the CDR3 reads CASSFVRQGGTDTQYF. The DNA for the CDR3 is TGTGCCAGCAGCTTTGTTCGACAGGGTGGCACAGATACGCAGTATTTT.